Below, 9 T cell receptor beta chains from the same sample are listed, as sequenced in a study of T cell responses to AZD1222 COVID-19 vaccine. Sequenced by immunoSEQ multiplex PCR; TCRdb stores in-frame clones only, minus some. The table has 150,000 to 180,000 clones, roughly nine tenths seen once. The sample here was peripheral blood, taken on day 0 of MenACWY control vaccination. The receptors shown here come from an adult in good health.

This sequence joins TRBV7-9 and TRBJ1-2; D unresolved. CDR3 length: 12 residues. The V gene lost 5 bases and the J gene lost 8 bases, with 12 bases spanning the gap. Germline V gene sequence: CDR1 SEHNR, CDR2 FQNEAQ (reference sequence). CDR3: CASSPLETGYTF. DNA for the CDR3: TGTGCCAGCAGCCCCCTGGAAACGGGCTACACCTTC.

The chain is built from TRBV19 and TRBJ2-3, with D uncertain. Trimming stripped 5 bases from V and 0 bases from J, with 3 bases between. The CDR3 runs to 12 residues. Germline V gene lookup returns CDR1 LNHDA and CDR2 SQIVND (reference sequence). CDR3 in DNA: TGTGCCAGTAGTCCAAGCACAGATACGCAGTATTTT. Its translation: CASSPSTDTQYF.

This clone showed up just once. The rearrangement joins TRBV2 to TRBJ2-7; no firm D call. The CDR3 extends over 12 amino acids. Between the trimmed V and J ends, which lost 8 bases and 5 bases, there was a span of 13 bases. Germline V gives CDR1 SNHLY, CDR2 FYNNEI. CDR3 nucleotide sequence: TGTGCCAGCGTCAGGTTATTAAACGAGCAGTACGTC. It yields the protein CASVRLLNEQYV.

This chain connects TRBV24-1 to TRBJ1-4; the D is unclear. CDR3 length: 13 amino acids. Germline V gene lookup returns CDR1 KGHDR and CDR2 SFDVKD. With 1 base removed from V and 8 bases from J, the gap between germline ends came to 7 bases. CDR3 region: CATSDFVGEKLFF. CDR3 DNA sequence: TGTGCCACCAGTGATTTCGTAGGGGAAAAACTGTTTTTT.

The CDR3 protein is CASSLVAGAYEQYF. CDR3 in DNA: TGTGCCAGCAGCTTAGTGGCAGGGGCCTACGAGCAGTACTTC. V is TRBV11-2 and J is TRBJ2-7; TRBD1 might be the D (6 bases). Germline CDR1 is SGHAT and CDR2 is FQNNGV. Deletions cut 1 base from V and 2 bases from J, with 9 bases between. The length of the CDR3 is 14 residues.

The V gene is TRBV6-2 or TRBV6-3, the J gene TRBJ1-5; 7 nucleotides align to TRBD1. The CDR3 is made up of 15 amino acids. J was trimmed by 4 bases and V by 0 bases; bases with no gene match: 3. The germline CDR1 and CDR2 sequences are MNHEY and SVGEGT. CDR3 DNA: TGTGCCAGCAGTTACTCCACCAGGGGGAATCAGCCCCAGCATTTT. It specifies CASSYSTRGNQPQHF.

The V call is TRBV18, the J call TRBJ1-1; the match to TRBD1 covers 7 bases. Looked up from germline, CDR1 is KGHSH and CDR2 is LQKENI. J was trimmed by 9 bases and V by 6 bases; bases with no gene match: 10. The CDR3 length is 13 residues. CDR3 in DNA: TGTGCCAGCTCGGCAGGGACAGCGCTTCAAGCTTTCTTT. This codes for CASSAGTALQAFF.

V is TRBV7-2 and J is TRBJ1-3; D possibly corresponds to TRBD1 (6 bases). V dropped 3 bases and J dropped 0 bases, with 18 bases sitting between them. The length of the CDR3 is 18 residues. In germline, CDR1 is SGHTA, CDR2 FQGNSA. CDR3 bases: TGTGCCAGCAGCTTGAGGGGATCTACAGGGACCTCTGGAAACACCATATATTTT. Protein sequence: CASSLRGSTGTSGNTIYF.

This clone was seen just once. The rearrangement joins TRBV13 to TRBJ1-3; possibly TRBD1 for D (5 bases). Trimming pared 3 bases from V and 4 bases from J, leaving 13 bases between. This CDR3 contains 15 residues. Germline V CDR1 and CDR2: PRHDT, FYEKMQ (reference sequence). CDR3 DNA sequence: TGTGCCAGCAGCTTGGAGGCGGGGGTAGGAAACACCATATATTTT. Protein product: CASSLEAGVGNTIYF.